This T cell receptor beta chain was retrieved from a study of human T cells and chemical hapten exposure. Study-level background: Variability of per-sample TCR yields stemmed mainly from small differences in pooled library volume. Study findings and constraints: The study found that DPC sensitization did not change TCRs above 1 in 1000 frequency.

Unique molecular identifiers were affixed to discrete cDNA molecules within the library. Original processing methods: The number of TCRs in each sample had a median of about 95,000 and spanned roughly 23,224 to 750,000. TCRdb recomputed calls from the 5' RACE reads with MiXCR, one row per CDR3 protein. The V and J calls, along with clone size, are taken from TCRdb and not from the paper's own processing. This table holds 65,000 to 95,000 distinct CDR3 sequences, more than 7% found once. This clonotype came up many times. What it recognizes is unknown. CDR3 size: 17 residues. V lost 0 bases to trimming and J lost 0 bases, with 9 bases between them. Germline loops: CDR1 LGHNA, CDR2 YSLEER. Unfractionated whole blood yielded total RNA.

This clonotype was obtained from a male donor in good health. V and J are TRBV4-3 and TRBJ2-6, with D possibly being TRBD2 (5 bases). The CDR3, as DNA: TGCGCCAGCAGCCAAGACGGCGCGGGCTCTGGGGCCAACGTCCTGACTTTC. Its translation is CASSQDGAGSGANVLTF.